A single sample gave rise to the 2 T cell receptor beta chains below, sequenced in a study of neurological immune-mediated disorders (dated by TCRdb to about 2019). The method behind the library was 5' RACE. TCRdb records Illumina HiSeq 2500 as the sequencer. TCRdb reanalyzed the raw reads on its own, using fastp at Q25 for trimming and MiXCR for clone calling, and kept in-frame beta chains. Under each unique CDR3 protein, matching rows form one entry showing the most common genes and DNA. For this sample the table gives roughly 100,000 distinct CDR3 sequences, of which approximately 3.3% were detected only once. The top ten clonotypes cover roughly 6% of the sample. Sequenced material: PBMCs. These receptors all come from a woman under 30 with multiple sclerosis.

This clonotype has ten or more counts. The DNA for the CDR3 is TGCAGCGTTGAAGGACTAGCGGGAGTCTTCAGCTCCTACAATGAGCAGTTCTTC. This encodes CSVEGLAGVFSSYNEQFF. J is TRBJ2-1 and V is TRBV29-1; 12 bases map to TRBD2. The CDR3 loop spans 18 amino acids. Germline V lookup: CDR1 SQVTM, CDR2 ANQGSEA. The V gene end was trimmed by 1 base and the J gene end by 0 bases; junction bases not matched to a gene: 7.

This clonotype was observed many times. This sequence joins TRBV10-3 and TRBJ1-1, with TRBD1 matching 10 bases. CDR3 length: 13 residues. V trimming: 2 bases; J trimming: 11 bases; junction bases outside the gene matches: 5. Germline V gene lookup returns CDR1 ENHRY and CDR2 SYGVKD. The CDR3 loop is CAISEGTGVSAFF. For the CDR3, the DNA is TGTGCCATCAGTGAGGGGACAGGGGTATCTGCTTTCTTT.